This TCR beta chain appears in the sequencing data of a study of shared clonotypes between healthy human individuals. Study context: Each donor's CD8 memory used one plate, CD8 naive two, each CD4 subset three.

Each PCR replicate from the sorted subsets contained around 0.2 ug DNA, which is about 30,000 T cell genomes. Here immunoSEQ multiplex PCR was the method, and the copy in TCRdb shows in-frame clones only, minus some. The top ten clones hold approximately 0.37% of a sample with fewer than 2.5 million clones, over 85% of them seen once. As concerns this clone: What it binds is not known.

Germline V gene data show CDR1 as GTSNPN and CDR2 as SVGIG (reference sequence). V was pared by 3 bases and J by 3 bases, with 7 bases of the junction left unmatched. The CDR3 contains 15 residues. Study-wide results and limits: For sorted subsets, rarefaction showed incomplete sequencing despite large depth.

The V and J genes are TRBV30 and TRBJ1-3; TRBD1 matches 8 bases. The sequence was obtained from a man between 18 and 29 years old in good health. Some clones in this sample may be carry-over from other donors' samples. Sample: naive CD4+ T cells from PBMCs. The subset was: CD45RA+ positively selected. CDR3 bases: TGTGCCTGGAGGATGACAGGGGCCGGTGGAAACACCATATATTTT. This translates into CAWRMTGAGGNTIYF. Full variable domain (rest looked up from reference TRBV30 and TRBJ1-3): SQTIHQWPATLVQPVGSPLSLECTVEGTSNPNLYWYRQAAGRGLQLLFYSVGIGQISSEVPQNLSASRPQDRQFILSSKKLLLSDSGFYLCAWRMTGAGGNTIYFGEGSWLTVV.